This is a list of T cell receptor beta chains from one sample in a study of blood T cells in healthy people across ages. One entry per CDR3 protein results from TCRdb running MiXCR on the 5' RACE reads. The data contain hundreds of thousands of distinct CDR3 sequences, just under 25% of them singletons. The sample was also reused in another study, on T cells of mothers and their children.

The material sequenced was blood. These receptors were obtained from a boy aged 5-17 years in good health. The CDR3 runs from the conserved cysteine through the conserved F or W. A D gene is named only where the DNA matches it firmly. A clone size is listed for some rows: how often the clone was seen (once, few, many), or a class if it is expanded.

cdr3_length,v_call,d_call,j_call,clone_size,cdr3_nt,cdr3_aa
14,TRBV11-2,TRBD1,TRBJ2-1,.,TGTGCCAGCAGCCAAAGGACAGGGGACAATGAGCAGTTCTTC,CASSQRTGDNEQFF
15,TRBV4-1,.,TRBJ1-2,.,TGCGCCAGCAGCCAGACATCACCGGTAATCTATGGCTACACCTTC,CASSQTSPVIYGYTF
17,TRBV12-3/TRBV12-4,.,TRBJ2-1,few,TGTGCCAGCAGTAACCGCTGGAGGGGCAACACCTACAATGAGCAGTTCTTC,CASSNRWRGNTYNEQFF
12,TRBV7-3,.,TRBJ2-5,.,TGTGCCAGCAGCTTAGGCGCCCCGCCCCAGTACTTC,CASSLGAPPQYF
14,TRBV3-1,.,TRBJ1-1,.,TGTGCCAGCAGCCAACTTCAAGGGACCACTGAAGCTTTCTTT,CASSQLQGTTEAFF
16,TRBV4-3,.,TRBJ1-1,once,TGCGCCAGCAGCCAAGATAGGTGGGACCTGAGCACTGAAGCTTTCTTT,CASSQDRWDLSTEAFF
13,TRBV7-3,.,TRBJ1-4,few,TGTGCCAGCAGCCTCCCGCGGGCTGAAAAACTGTTTTTT,CASSLPRAEKLFF
15,TRBV5-6,.,TRBJ2-3,.,TGTGCCAGCAGCCCGTGGGGCAGGGGAACAGATACGCAGTATTTT,CASSPWGRGTDTQYF
15,TRBV5-1,.,TRBJ2-2,.,TGCGCCAGCAGCTTGGGAGACTCCCTCATCGGGGAGCTGTTTTTT,CASSLGDSLIGELFF
12,TRBV13,.,TRBJ2-7,.,TGTGCCAGCAGCCTAGGGGCCTACGAGCAGCACTTC,CASSLGAYEQHF
13,TRBV24-1,.,TRBJ2-5,.,TGTGCCACCAGTGGACAGGCCCAAGAGACCCAGTACTTC,CATSGQAQETQYF
15,TRBV5-4,.,TRBJ2-7,.,TGTGCCAGCAGCCTGGGATTAGGGGGAGACTACGAGCAGTACTTC,CASSLGLGGDYEQYF
15,TRBV29-1,.,TRBJ1-1,few,TGCAGCGTTGAACTAACCGAACGACCGAACACTGAAGCTTTCTTT,CSVELTERPNTEAFF
16,TRBV4-3,.,TRBJ2-5,many,TGCGCCAGCAGCGCCACTCGTCGGGCCAGTGGGGAGACCCAGTACTTC,CASSATRRASGETQYF
13,TRBV15,.,TRBJ2-5,.,TGTGCCACCAGCAGTCTAAGTCGGGAGACCCAGTACTTC,CATSSLSRETQYF
16,TRBV27,TRBD2,TRBJ2-1,few,TGTGCCAGCAGTTTTACCGGGACTAGCGGTTTGAGGGAGCAGTTCTTC,CASSFTGTSGLREQFF
14,TRBV2,.,TRBJ1-2,few,TGTGCCAGCAGCCCCGCCGGGCCTAGGGGTGGCTACACCTTC,CASSPAGPRGGYTF
15,TRBV7-2,.,TRBJ2-3,.,TGTGCCAGCAGCTTTCGATCCCAATTATTAGATACGCAGTATTTT,CASSFRSQLLDTQYF
12,TRBV7-3,.,TRBJ2-1,few,TGTGCCAGCAGCTTATCCGGATCTGAGCAGTTCTTC,CASSLSGSEQFF
12,TRBV29-1,.,TRBJ1-2,.,TGCAGCGTTGAAGATCGTGGGGATGGCTACACCTTC,CSVEDRGDGYTF
14,TRBV10-2,.,TRBJ2-7,few,TGCGCCAGCAGGGGGGCTAGTGCGGCCTACGAGCAGTACTTC,CASRGASAAYEQYF
15,TRBV18,TRBD1,TRBJ2-5,few,TGTGCCAGCTCACCAGGAGGACAGGGGGCTGAGACCCAGTACTTC,CASSPGGQGAETQYF
16,TRBV7-8,TRBD2,TRBJ2-3,.,TGTGCCAGCAGCCCTGCTTCTAGCGGGAGAGCAGATACGCAGTATTTT,CASSPASSGRADTQYF
16,TRBV4-3,TRBD1,TRBJ1-4,.,TGCGCCAGCAGCCAAACGGGACAGGGGTGGAATGAAAAACTGTTTTTT,CASSQTGQGWNEKLFF
17,TRBV6-2/TRBV6-3,TRBD2,TRBJ2-1,.,TGTGCCAGCACCTCTTCGACTAGCGGGAGCTCCTACAATGAGCAGTTCTTC,CASTSSTSGSSYNEQFF
12,TRBV29-1,.,TRBJ2-5,.,TGCAGCGTTAGGGGGGTGGGGGAGACCCAGTACTTC,CSVRGVGETQYF
15,TRBV12-3/TRBV12-4,.,TRBJ2-5,.,TGTGCCAGCAGTTCCCCTGGGCCTGCGCAAGAGACCCAGTACTTC,CASSSPGPAQETQYF
14,TRBV12-3/TRBV12-4,.,TRBJ1-5,few,TGTGCCAGCAGTTTAGCAAGGAGCAATCAGCCCCAGCATTTT,CASSLARSNQPQHF
12,TRBV12-3/TRBV12-4,.,TRBJ2-4,few,TGTGCCAGCAGTATTAGCAAAAACATTCAGTACTTC,CASSISKNIQYF
10,TRBV20-1,.,TRBJ1-2,.,TGCAGTGCTAGTAACAGCGTGGGGACCTTC,CSASNSVGTF
12,TRBV7-8,.,TRBJ2-1,few,TGTGCCAGCAGCTTCACGGAGAATGAGCAGTTCTTC,CASSFTENEQFF
14,TRBV28,.,TRBJ2-7,.,TGTGCCAGCAGTCTTTCGGGGTATGGCTACGAGCAGTACTTC,CASSLSGYGYEQYF
13,TRBV27,.,TRBJ2-7,.,TGTGCCAGCAGTTCACGCCTGGACTACGAGCAGTACTTC,CASSSRLDYEQYF
19,TRBV27,TRBD1,TRBJ2-5,.,TGTGCCAGCAGTTTATCAGGGACAGGGTATGGAGGGGACTGGGAGACCCAGTACTTC,CASSLSGTGYGGDWETQYF
14,TRBV7-2,.,TRBJ2-5,.,TGTGCCAGCAGCTTAACTGGGCTCCCAGGGACCCAGTACTTC,CASSLTGLPGTQYF
15,TRBV6-5,.,TRBJ1-1,once,TGTGCCAGCAGTTCCCCTGGGGGGGCGAGGACTGAAGCTTTCTTT,CASSSPGGARTEAFF
14,TRBV6-5,.,TRBJ2-2,few,TGTGCCAGCAGTTACTCCTGGGAGGCCGGGGAGCTGTTTTTT,CASSYSWEAGELFF
16,TRBV9,.,TRBJ2-2,few,TGTGCCAGCAGCGTACCGGAGGAGGGTAGGGCCGGGGAGCTGTTTTTT,CASSVPEEGRAGELFF
15,TRBV4-3,.,TRBJ1-5,.,TGCGCCAGCAGCCAAGATAGAGGACCCAATCAGCCCCAGCATTTT,CASSQDRGPNQPQHF
14,TRBV2,.,TRBJ2-5,.,TGTGCCACCATGGACAGGGAGGGAAGAGAGACCCAGTACTTC,CATMDREGRETQYF
15,TRBV20-1,.,TRBJ2-7,few,TGCAGTGCTAGAGATCATGAAGAGGACCCCTACGAGCAGTACTTC,CSARDHEEDPYEQYF
13,TRBV25-1,TRBD1,TRBJ2-5,few,TGTGCCAGCAGAGGACAGGGAGGAAGGGAGCAGTACTTC,CASRGQGGREQYF
15,TRBV20-1,TRBD2,TRBJ2-7,.,TGCAGTGCTAGGGACGGGGCTAGCGGGACCTACGAGCAGTACTTC,CSARDGASGTYEQYF